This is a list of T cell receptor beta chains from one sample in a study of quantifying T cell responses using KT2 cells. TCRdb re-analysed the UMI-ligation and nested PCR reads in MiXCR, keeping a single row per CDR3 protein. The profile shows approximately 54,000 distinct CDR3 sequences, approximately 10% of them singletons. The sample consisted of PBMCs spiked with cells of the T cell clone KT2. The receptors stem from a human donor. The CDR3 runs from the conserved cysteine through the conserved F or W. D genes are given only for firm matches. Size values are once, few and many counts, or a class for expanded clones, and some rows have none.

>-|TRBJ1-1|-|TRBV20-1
CSARHARDTEAFF
TGCAGTGCCCGACACGCCAGGGACACTGAAGCTTTCTTT
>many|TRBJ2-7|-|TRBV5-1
CASSVQSNYEQYF
TGCGCCAGCAGTGTGCAATCCAACTACGAGCAGTACTTC
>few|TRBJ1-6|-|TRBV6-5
CASSYGGGRENSPLNF
TGTGCCAGCAGTTACGGCGGGGGCAGGGAAAATTCACCCCTCAACTTT
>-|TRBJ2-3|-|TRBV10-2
CASSNEAELDLFLVDTQYF
TGCGCCAGCAGTAACGAAGCCGAACTAGATCTGTTTCTCGTAGATACGCAGTATTTT
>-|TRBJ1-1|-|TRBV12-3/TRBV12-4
CASSLRRGTTEAFF
TGTGCCAGCAGCTTAAGGCGGGGGACGACTGAAGCTTTCTTT
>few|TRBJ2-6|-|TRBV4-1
CASSHLQGSGANVLTF
TGCGCCAGCAGCCACCTACAGGGCTCTGGGGCCAACGTCCTGACTTTC
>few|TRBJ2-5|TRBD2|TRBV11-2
CASSQTSAGVQETQYF
TGTGCCAGCAGCCAGACTAGCGCAGGGGTCCAAGAGACCCAGTACTTC
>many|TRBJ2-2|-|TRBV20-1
CSATRGVQAGELFF
TGCAGTGCAACTAGGGGAGTTCAAGCCGGGGAGCTGTTTTTT
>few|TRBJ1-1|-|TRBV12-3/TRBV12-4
CASSLAGGNTEAFF
TGTGCCAGCAGTTTAGCGGGGGGGAACACTGAAGCTTTCTTT
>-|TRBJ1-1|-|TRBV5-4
CASSLSYGNTEAFF
TGTGCCAGCAGCTTGTCTTACGGGAACACTGAAGCTTTCTTT
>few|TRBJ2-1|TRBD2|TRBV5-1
CASSLAGTSGGGYNEQFF
TGCGCCAGCAGCTTGGCCGGGACTAGCGGGGGGGGTTACAATGAGCAGTTCTTC
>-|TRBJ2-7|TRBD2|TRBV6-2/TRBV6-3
CASSYAGGGEYEQYF
TGTGCCAGCAGTTACGCCGGGGGGGGCGAGTACGAGCAGTACTTC
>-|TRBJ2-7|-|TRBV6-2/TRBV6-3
CASSYSSGYFSYEQYF
TGTGCCAGCAGTTACTCGAGCGGCTACTTCTCCTACGAGCAGTACTTC
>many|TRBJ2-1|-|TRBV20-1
CSARDLLGGYNEQFF
TGCAGTGCTAGAGATCTCTTGGGGGGATACAATGAGCAGTTCTTC
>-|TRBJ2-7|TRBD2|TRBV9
CASGDGRTYEQYF
TGTGCCAGCGGAGACGGGAGGACCTACGAGCAGTACTTC
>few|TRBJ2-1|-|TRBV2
CASLRGSRSYNEQFF
TGTGCCAGCTTACGTGGGAGTAGGTCCTACAATGAGCAGTTCTTC